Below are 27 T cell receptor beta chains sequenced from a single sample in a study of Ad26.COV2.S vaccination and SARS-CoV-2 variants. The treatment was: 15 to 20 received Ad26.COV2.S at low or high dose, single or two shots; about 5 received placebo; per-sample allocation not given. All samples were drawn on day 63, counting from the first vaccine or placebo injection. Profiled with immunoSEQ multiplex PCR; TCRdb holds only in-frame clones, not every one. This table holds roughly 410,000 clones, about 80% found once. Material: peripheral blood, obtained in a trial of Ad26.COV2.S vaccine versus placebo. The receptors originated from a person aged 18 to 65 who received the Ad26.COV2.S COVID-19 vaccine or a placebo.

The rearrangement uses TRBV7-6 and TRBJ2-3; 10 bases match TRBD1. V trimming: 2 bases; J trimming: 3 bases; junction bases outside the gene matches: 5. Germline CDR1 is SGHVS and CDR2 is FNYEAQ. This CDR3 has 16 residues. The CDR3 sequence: CASSLFGTGVTDTQYF. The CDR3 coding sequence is TGTGCCAGCAGCTTATTCGGGACAGGGGTGACAGATACGCAGTATTTT.

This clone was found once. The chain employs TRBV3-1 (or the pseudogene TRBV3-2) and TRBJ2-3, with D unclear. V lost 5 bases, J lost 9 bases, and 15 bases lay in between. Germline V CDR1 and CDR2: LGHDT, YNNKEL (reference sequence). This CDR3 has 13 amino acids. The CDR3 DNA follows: TGTGCCAGCAGCTACACCGGGCTATGGACGCAGTATTTT. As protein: CASSYTGLWTQYF.

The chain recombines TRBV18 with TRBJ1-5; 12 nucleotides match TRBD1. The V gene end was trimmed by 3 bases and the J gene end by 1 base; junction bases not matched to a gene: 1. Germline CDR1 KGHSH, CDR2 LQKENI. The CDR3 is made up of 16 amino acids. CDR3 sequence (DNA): TGTGCCAGCTCACCGGGACAGGGGGCGAGCAATCAGCCCCAGCATTTT. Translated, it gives CASSPGQGASNQPQHF.

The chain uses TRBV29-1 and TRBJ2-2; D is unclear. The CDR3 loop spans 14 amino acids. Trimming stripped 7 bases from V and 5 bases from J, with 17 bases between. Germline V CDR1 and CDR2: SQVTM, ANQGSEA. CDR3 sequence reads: CSALVARRTGELFF. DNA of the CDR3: TGCAGCGCCCTCGTGGCCCGGCGGACCGGGGAGCTGTTTTTT.

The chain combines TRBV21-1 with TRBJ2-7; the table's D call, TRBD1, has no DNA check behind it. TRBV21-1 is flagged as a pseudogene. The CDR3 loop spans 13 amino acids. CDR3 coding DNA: TGTGCCAGGCCGGCGGGACAGATCCACGAGCAGTACTTC. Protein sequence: CARPAGQIHEQYF.

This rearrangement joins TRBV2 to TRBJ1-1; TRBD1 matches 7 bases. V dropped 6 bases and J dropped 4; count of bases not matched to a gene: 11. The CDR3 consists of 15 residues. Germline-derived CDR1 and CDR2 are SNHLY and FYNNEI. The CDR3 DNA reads TGTGCCAGCAGAATGACACAGGGGCTGAGCACTGAAGCTTTCTTT. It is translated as CASRMTQGLSTEAFF. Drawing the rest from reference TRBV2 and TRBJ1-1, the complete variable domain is EPEVTQTPSHQVTQMGQEVILRCVPISNHLYFYWYRQILGQKVEFLVSFYNNEISEKSEIFDDQFSVERPDGSNFTLKIRSTKLEDSAMYFCASRMTQGLSTEAFFGQGTRLTVV.

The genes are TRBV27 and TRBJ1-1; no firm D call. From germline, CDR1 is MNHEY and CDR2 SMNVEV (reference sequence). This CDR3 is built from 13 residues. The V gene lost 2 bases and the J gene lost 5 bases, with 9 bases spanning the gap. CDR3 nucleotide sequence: TGTGCCAGCAGTTTAGAGGCTTGGACTGAAGCTTTCTTT. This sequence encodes CASSLEAWTEAFF.

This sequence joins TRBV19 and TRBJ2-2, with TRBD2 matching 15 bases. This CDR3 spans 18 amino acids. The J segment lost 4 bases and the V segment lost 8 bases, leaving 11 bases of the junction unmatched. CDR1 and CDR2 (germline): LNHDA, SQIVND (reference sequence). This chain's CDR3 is CASVRGLAGGLSTGELFF. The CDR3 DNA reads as TGTGCCAGTGTCCGGGGACTAGCGGGGGGTCTTAGCACCGGGGAGCTGTTTTTT.

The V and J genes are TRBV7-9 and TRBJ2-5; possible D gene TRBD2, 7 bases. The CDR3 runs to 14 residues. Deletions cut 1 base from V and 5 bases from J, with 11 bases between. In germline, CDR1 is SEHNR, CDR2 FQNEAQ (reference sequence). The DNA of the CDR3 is TGTGCCAGCAGCTTAGACAGGGAGGGGGAGACCCAGTACTTC. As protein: CASSLDREGETQYF.

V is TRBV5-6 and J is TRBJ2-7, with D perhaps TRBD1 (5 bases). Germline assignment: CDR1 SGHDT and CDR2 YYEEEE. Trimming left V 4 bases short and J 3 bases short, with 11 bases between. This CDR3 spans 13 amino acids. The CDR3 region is CASSDTGHYEQYF. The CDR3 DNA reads TGTGCCAGCAGCGATACAGGCCACTACGAGCAGTACTTC.

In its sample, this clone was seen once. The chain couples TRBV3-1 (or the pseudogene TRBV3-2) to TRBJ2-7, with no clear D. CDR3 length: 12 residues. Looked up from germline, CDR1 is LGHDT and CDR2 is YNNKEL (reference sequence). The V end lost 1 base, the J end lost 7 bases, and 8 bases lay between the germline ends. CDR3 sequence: CASSQVEAEQYF. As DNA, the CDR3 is TGTGCCAGCAGCCAAGTTGAGGCAGAGCAGTACTTC.

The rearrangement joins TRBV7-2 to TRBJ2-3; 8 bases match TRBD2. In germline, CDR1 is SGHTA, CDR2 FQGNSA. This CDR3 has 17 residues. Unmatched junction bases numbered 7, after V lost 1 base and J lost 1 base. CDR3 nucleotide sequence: TGTGCCAGCAGCTTAGTCTCCCTCGGGAGGGGCACAGATACGCAGTATTTT. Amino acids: CASSLVSLGRGTDTQYF.

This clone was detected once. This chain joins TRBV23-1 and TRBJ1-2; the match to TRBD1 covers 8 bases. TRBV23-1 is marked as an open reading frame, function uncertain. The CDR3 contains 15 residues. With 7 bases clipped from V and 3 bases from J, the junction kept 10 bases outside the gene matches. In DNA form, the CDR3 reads TGCGCCAGCACCTCTCAGGGACAGGAGGACTATGGCTACACCTTC. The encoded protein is CASTSQGQEDYGYTF.

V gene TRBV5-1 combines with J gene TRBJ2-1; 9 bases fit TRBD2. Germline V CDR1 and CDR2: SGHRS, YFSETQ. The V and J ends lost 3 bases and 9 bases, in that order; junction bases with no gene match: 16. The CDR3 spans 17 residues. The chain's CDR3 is CASSSRSSGILYGEQFF. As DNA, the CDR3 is TGCGCCAGCAGCTCGAGGTCTAGCGGGATTCTATACGGTGAGCAGTTCTTC.

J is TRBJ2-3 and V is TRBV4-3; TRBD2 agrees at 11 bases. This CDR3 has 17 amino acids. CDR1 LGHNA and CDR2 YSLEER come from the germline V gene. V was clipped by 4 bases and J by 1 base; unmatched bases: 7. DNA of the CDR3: TGCGCCAGCAGCCCAATCCAACTAGCGGGGGGCACAGATACGCAGTATTTT. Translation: CASSPIQLAGGTDTQYF.

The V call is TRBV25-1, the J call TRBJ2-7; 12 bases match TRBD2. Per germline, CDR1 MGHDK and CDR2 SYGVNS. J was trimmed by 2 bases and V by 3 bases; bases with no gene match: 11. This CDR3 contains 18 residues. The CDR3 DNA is TGTGCCAGCAGTGACGTCCGACTAGCGGGAGACCCCACCTACGAGCAGTACTTC. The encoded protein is CASSDVRLAGDPTYEQYF.

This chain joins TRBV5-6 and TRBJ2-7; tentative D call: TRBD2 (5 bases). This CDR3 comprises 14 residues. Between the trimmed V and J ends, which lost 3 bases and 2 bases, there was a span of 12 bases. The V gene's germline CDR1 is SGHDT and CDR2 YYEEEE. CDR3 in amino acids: CASSSLGIPYEQYF. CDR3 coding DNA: TGTGCCAGCAGCTCCCTCGGGATTCCCTACGAGCAGTACTTC.

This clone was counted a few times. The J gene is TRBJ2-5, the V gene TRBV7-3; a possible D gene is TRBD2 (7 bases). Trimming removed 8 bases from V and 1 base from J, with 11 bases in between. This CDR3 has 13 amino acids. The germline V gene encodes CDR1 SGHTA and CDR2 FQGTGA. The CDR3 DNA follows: TGTGCCAGCGGGAGGGGGTCCCAAGAGACCCAGTACTTC. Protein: CASGRGSQETQYF.

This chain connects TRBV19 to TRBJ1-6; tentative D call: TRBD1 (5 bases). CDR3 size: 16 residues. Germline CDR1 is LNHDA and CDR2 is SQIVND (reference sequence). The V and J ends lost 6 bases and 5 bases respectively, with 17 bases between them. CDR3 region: CASSRQTGLDNSPLHF. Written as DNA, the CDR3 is TGTGCCAGTAGCCGACAGACGGGCTTGGATAATTCACCCCTCCACTTT.

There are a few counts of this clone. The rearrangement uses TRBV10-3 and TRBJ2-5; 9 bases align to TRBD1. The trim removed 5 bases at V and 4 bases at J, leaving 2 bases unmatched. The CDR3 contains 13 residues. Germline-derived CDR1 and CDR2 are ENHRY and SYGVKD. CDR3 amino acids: CAISTGGGETQYF. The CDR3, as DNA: TGTGCCATCAGTACAGGGGGCGGAGAGACCCAGTACTTC.

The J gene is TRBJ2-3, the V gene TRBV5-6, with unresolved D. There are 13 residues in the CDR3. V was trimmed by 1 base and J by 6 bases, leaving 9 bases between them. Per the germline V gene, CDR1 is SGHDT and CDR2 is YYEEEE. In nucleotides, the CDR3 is TGTGCCAGCAGCTTGAGAGCTTCGGATACGCAGTATTTT. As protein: CASSLRASDTQYF.

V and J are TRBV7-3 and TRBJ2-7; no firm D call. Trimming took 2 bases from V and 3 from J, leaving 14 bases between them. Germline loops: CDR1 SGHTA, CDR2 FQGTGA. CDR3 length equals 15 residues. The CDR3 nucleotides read TGTGCCAGCAGCTTAGCCGCCAGACCTTTCTACGAGCAGTACTTC. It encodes CASSLAARPFYEQYF.

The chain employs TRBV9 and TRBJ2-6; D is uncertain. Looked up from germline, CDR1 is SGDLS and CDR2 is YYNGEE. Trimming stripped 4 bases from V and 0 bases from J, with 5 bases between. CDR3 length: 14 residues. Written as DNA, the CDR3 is TGTGCCAGCAGCCTCAGCTCTGGGGCCAACGTCCTGACTTTC. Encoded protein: CASSLSSGANVLTF. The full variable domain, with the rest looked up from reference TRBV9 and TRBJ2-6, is DSGVTQTPKHLITATGQRVTLRCSPRSGDLSVYWYQQSLDQGLQFLIQYYNGEERAKGNILERFSAQQFPDLHSELNLSSLELGDSALYFCASSLSSGANVLTFGAGSRLTVL.

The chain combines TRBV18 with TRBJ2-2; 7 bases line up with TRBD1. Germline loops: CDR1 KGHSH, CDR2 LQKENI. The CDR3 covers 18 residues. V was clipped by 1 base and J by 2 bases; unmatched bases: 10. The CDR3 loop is CASSPRLRDRTNTGELFF. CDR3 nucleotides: TGTGCCAGCTCACCACGGCTACGGGACAGAACTAACACCGGGGAGCTGTTTTTT.

The CDR3 reads CASSPGASGGAADTQYF. CDR3 nucleotide sequence: TGCGCCAGCAGCCCGGGGGCTAGCGGGGGGGCCGCAGATACGCAGTATTTT. The chain is built from TRBV5-1 and TRBJ2-3, with 12 bases identical to TRBD2. The CDR3 length is 17 residues. Looked up from germline, CDR1 is SGHRS and CDR2 is YFSETQ. J gave up 4 bases and V 4 bases, and 10 bases lay outside the gene matches.

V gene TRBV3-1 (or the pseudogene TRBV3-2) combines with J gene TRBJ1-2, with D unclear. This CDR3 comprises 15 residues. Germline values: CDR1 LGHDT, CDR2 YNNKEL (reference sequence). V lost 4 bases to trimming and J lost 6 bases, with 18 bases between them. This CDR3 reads CASSPWAGEGNGYTF. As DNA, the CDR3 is TGTGCCAGCAGCCCTTGGGCCGGGGAGGGAAATGGCTACACCTTC.

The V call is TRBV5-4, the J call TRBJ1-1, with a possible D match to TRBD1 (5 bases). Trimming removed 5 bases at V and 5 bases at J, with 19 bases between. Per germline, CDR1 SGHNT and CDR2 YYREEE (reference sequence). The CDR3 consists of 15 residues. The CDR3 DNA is TGTGCCAGCAGTTCGGACGGGGGGGGTAGTACTGAAGCTTTCTTT. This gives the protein CASSSDGGGSTEAFF.